Below, 25 T cell receptor beta chains from the same sample are listed, as sequenced in a study of cytomegalovirus exposure and HLA in healthy donors. It was with 60 Vbeta and 13 Jbeta primers that the PCR ran. Assay used: immunoSEQ multiplex PCR; TCRdb lists only in-frame clones, some missing. The sample consists of 70,000 to 100,000 clones, roughly 80% of them appearing once. The sequenced sample consisted of PBMCs. The receptors derive from a woman aged 50 to 60 in good health and CMV-seropositive.

This chain connects TRBV29-1 to TRBJ1-2; D is undetermined. CDR3 size: 12 residues. V lost 1 base to trimming and J lost 4 bases, with 7 bases between them. Germline CDR1 is SQVTM and CDR2 is ANQGSEA. This CDR3 is CSVEVTVYGYTF. The CDR3 nucleotides are TGCAGCGTTGAAGTCACTGTCTATGGCTACACCTTC.

V gene TRBV5-4 combines with J gene TRBJ2-2, with 12 nucleotides matching TRBD2. The CDR3 contains 17 residues. The V and J ends lost 3 bases and 5 bases, in that order; junction bases with no gene match: 8. CDR1 and CDR2 (germline): SGHNT, YYREEE (reference sequence). The chain's CDR3 is CASSSPLGLAGTGELFF. CDR3 DNA: TGTGCCAGCAGCTCCCCACTCGGACTAGCGGGAACCGGGGAGCTGTTTTTT.

V and J are TRBV28 and TRBJ2-3; no definite D call. The V gene's germline CDR1 is MDHEN and CDR2 SYDVKM. The CDR3 loop spans 12 amino acids. Trimming stripped 5 bases from V and 4 bases from J, with 7 bases between. CDR3 in amino acids: CASSLPSDTQYF. DNA of the CDR3: TGTGCCAGCAGTCTACCTTCAGATACGCAGTATTTT.

On this clone: One end of the junction fails to match germline, which may point to a read error. Other DNA sequences in this specimen translate into the identical CDR3. This chain joins TRBV5-6 and TRBJ2-1; 9 bases are a match to TRBD2. In germline, CDR1 is SGHDT, CDR2 YYEEEE. The CDR3 sequence is 19 residues long. CDR3 sequence reads: CASSPQGPSGVPLGGEQFF. The CDR3 nucleotides are TGCGCCAGCAGCCCTCAAGGCCCTAGCGGGGTTCCGTTAGGCGGTGAGCAGTTCTTC.

The chain uses TRBV27 and TRBJ1-4; no definite D call. This CDR3 has 13 amino acids. CDR1 and CDR2 (germline): MNHEY, SMNVEV (reference sequence). The V and J ends lost 6 bases and 8 bases respectively, with 13 bases between them. This chain's CDR3 is CASSLGGAEKLFF. CDR3 nucleotide sequence: TGTGCCAGCAGCCTTGGCGGAGCGGAAAAACTGTTTTTT. The full variable domain, its missing parts supplied by reference TRBV27 and TRBJ1-4, is EAQVTQNPRYLITVTGKKLTVTCSQNMNHEYMSWYRQDPGLGLRQIYYSMNVEVTDKGDVPEGYKVSRKEKRNFPLILESPSPNQTSLYFCASSLGGAEKLFFGSGTQLSVL.

This chain joins TRBV10-3 and TRBJ1-3; D is ambiguous. The germline CDR1 and CDR2 sequences are ENHRY and SYGVKD. Deletions cut 4 bases from V and 2 bases from J, with 9 bases between. The CDR3 spans 14 residues. CDR3 sequence reads: CAISATVAGNTIYF. In DNA, the CDR3 is TGTGCCATCAGTGCCACGGTCGCTGGAAACACCATATATTTT.

This clone showed up just a few times. The chain recombines TRBV5-6 with TRBJ2-1; 11 bases are a match to TRBD1. There are 16 residues in the CDR3. J lost 9 bases, V lost 4 bases, and 12 bases had no gene match. Germline values: CDR1 SGHDT, CDR2 YYEEEE. CDR3 DNA: TGTGCCAGCAGCCTAAGTTTGGGGACAGGGGGTGTTGAGCAGTTCTTC. Residues: CASSLSLGTGGVEQFF.

The chain employs TRBV6-5 and TRBJ2-7; D may be TRBD2 (6 bases). In germline, CDR1 is MNHEY, CDR2 SVGAGI. This CDR3 is built from 16 residues. V shed 4 bases and J shed 3 bases, with 19 bases lying between them. CDR3 in DNA: TGTGCCAGCAGTTCCACGGACTATCTTCGTCGCTACGAGCAGTACGTC. It translates to CASSSTDYLRRYEQYV.

The chain combines TRBV28 with TRBJ2-3; 15 nucleotides match TRBD2. The CDR3 length is 19 residues. Germline V gives CDR1 MDHEN, CDR2 SYDVKM. The trim removed 6 bases at V and 7 bases at J, leaving 17 bases unmatched. The DNA of the CDR3 is TGTGCCAGCAGCCGAGACAGGGGTCCCGGGACTAGCGGGAGGAATACGCAGTATTTT. Its protein is CASSRDRGPGTSGRNTQYF.

This clone was recorded only once. The chain carries TRBV19 and TRBJ2-1, with TRBD1 matching 8 bases. The ends lost 6 bases at V and 6 bases at J; junction bases unmatched: 7. The CDR3 length is 14 residues. Germline-derived CDR1 and CDR2 are LNHDA and SQIVND (reference sequence). CDR3 nucleotides: TGTGCCAGTAGCACCGGGACAGGAGCCAATGAGCAGTTCTTC. Translated, it gives CASSTGTGANEQFF.

The chain is built from TRBV10-1 and TRBJ2-1, with a weak D call TRBD1 (5 bases). The CDR3 loop spans 15 amino acids. With 5 bases removed from V and 5 bases from J, the gap between germline ends came to 16 bases. From germline, CDR1 is WNHNN and CDR2 SYGVQD (reference sequence). The CDR3 DNA sequence: TGCGCCAGCAGTCCCTCTTCGAGGACAAACAATGAGCAGTTCTTC. This gives the protein CASSPSSRTNNEQFF.

The rearrangement links TRBV5-1 to TRBJ2-5; unclear D gene. CDR3 length: 12 amino acids. V gave up 0 bases and J gave up 4 bases, with 4 bases separating them. Germline V gene sequence: CDR1 SGHRS, CDR2 YFSETQ. CDR3 sequence (DNA): TGCGCCAGCAGCTTGGGCAGAGAGACCCAGTACTTC. This codes for CASSLGRETQYF. Filled out from reference TRBV5-1 and TRBJ2-5, the complete variable domain reads KAGVTQTPRYLIKTRGQQVTLSCSPISGHRSVSWYQQTPGQGLQFLFEYFSETQRNKGNFPGRFSGRQFSNSRSEMNVSTLELGDSALYLCASSLGRETQYFGPGTRLLVL.

Here the CDR3 reads CSVVFNYGYTF. CDR3 in DNA: TGCAGCGTTGTCTTCAACTATGGCTACACCTTC. The genes are TRBV29-1 and TRBJ1-2; no firm D call. V was trimmed by 4 bases and J by 2 bases, leaving 5 bases between them. This CDR3 has 11 residues. CDR1 and CDR2 (germline): SQVTM, ANQGSEA. Looking up the rest from reference TRBV29-1 and TRBJ1-2 gives the full variable domain: SAVISQKPSRDICQRGTSLTIQCQVDSQVTMMFWYRQQPGQSLTLIATANQGSEATYESGFVIDKFPISRPNLTFSTLTVSNMSPEDSSIYLCSVVFNYGYTFGSGTRLTVV.

The rearrangement joins TRBV19 to TRBJ2-4, with 13 positions matching TRBD2. This CDR3 has 16 residues. Germline CDR1 reads LNHDA; CDR2 reads SQIVND (reference sequence). Losses at the gene ends were 10 bases for V and 8 bases for J; bases not matched to a gene: 14. CDR3 protein: CATQYPTSGRHHIQYF. The CDR3 DNA follows: TGTGCCACCCAATACCCGACTAGCGGGAGGCATCACATTCAGTACTTC.

The chain uses TRBV18 and TRBJ1-1; 7 bases are shared with TRBD1. Losses at the gene ends were 5 bases for V and 4 bases for J; bases not matched to a gene: 4. In germline, CDR1 is KGHSH, CDR2 LQKENI. CDR3 length: 13 amino acids. CDR3 sequence (DNA): TGTGCCAGCTCAACAGGGGAAGCCACTGAAGCTTTCTTT. Amino acid sequence: CASSTGEATEAFF.

The chain uses TRBV5-4 and TRBJ2-3; 12 nucleotides line up with TRBD2. Germline assignment: CDR1 SGHNT and CDR2 YYREEE (reference sequence). The V and J ends lost 3 bases and 2 bases, in that order; junction bases with no gene match: 4. The length of the CDR3 is 16 residues. CDR3 amino acids: CASSYRLAGDTDTQYF. CDR3 nucleotides: TGTGCCAGCAGCTACAGACTAGCGGGGGACACAGATACGCAGTATTTT.

This clone was seen a single time. The rearrangement uses TRBV5-6 and TRBJ1-4; TRBD1 might be the D (6 bases). The V gene's germline CDR1 is SGHDT and CDR2 YYEEEE. This CDR3 region has 14 residues. V was trimmed by 4 bases and J by 7 bases, leaving 14 bases between them. CDR3 sequence (DNA): TGTGCCAGCAGCACTAAAGGGGGAAGTGAAAAACTGTTTTTT. Its translation: CASSTKGGSEKLFF.

The chain is built from TRBV2 and TRBJ1-6, with TRBD1 matching over 9 bases. Looked up from germline, CDR1 is SNHLY and CDR2 is FYNNEI. The CDR3 loop spans 17 amino acids. Trimming removed 3 bases from V and 0 bases from J; junction bases left unmatched: 3. CDR3 nucleotides: TGTGCCAGCAGTGAGACAGGGGGTGTCTCCTATAATTCACCCCTCCACTTT. Translating gives CASSETGGVSYNSPLHF. The full variable domain, completed using reference TRBV2 and TRBJ1-6, is EPEVTQTPSHQVTQMGQEVILRCVPISNHLYFYWYRQILGQKVEFLVSFYNNEISEKSEIFDDQFSVERPDGSNFTLKIRSTKLEDSAMYFCASSETGGVSYNSPLHFGNGTRLTVT.

This clone was detected a few times. The chain uses TRBV7-9 and TRBJ1-4; the D gene is possibly TRBD1 (6 bases). The germline CDR1 and CDR2 sequences are SEHNR and FQNEAQ (reference sequence). This CDR3 has 13 residues. V shed 5 bases and J shed 6 bases, with 10 bases lying between them. CDR3 sequence: CASSLGHYEKLFF. CDR3 coding DNA: TGTGCCAGCAGCCTGGGACACTATGAAAAACTGTTTTTT.

The chain has TRBV6-1 and TRBJ2-6; D is perhaps TRBD2 (5 bases). The length of the CDR3 is 13 residues. Deletions cut 1 base from V and 11 bases from J, with 9 bases between. Germline V gene lookup returns CDR1 MNHNS and CDR2 SASEGT. The DNA for the CDR3 is TGTGCCAGCAGTGAAGTAGTTAGCGACGTCCTGACTTTC. Encoded protein: CASSEVVSDVLTF.

The chain is built from TRBV2 and TRBJ2-3; 14 positions agree with TRBD2. Germline trimming cut 5 bases from V and 4 bases from J; bases unmatched to any gene: 2. CDR3 length: 15 amino acids. CDR1 is SNHLY, CDR2 FYNNEI, per germline. The CDR3: CASSLGLAGADTQYF. Here the CDR3 DNA reads TGTGCCAGCAGTTTGGGACTAGCGGGAGCAGATACGCAGTATTTT.

This clone has more than one count but fewer than ten. The V and J genes are TRBV13 and TRBJ2-3, with 8 bases fitting TRBD2. Trimming removed 5 bases from V and 5 bases from J; junction bases left unmatched: 15. This CDR3 has 17 residues. Per germline, CDR1 PRHDT and CDR2 FYEKMQ (reference sequence). The CDR3 protein is CASSGGLAGSAKDTQYF. The CDR3 DNA reads as TGTGCCAGCAGCGGAGGGCTAGCGGGCTCTGCCAAAGATACGCAGTATTTT.

This clone was detected many times. V is TRBV7-9 and J is TRBJ2-7, with TRBD1 matching 11 bases. The V segment lost 5 bases and the J segment 3 bases; nucleotides outside the gene matches: 6. Germline V CDR1 and CDR2: SEHNR, FQNEAQ (reference sequence). The CDR3 length is 15 residues. The CDR3 coding sequence is TGTGCCAGCAGCGGCCGGGACAGGGGGATCTACGAGCAGTACGTC. This gives the protein CASSGRDRGIYEQYV.

The chain combines TRBV10-1 with TRBJ2-4, with 7 bases aligning to TRBD2. This CDR3 region has 14 residues. Losses at the gene ends were 7 bases for V and 3 bases for J; bases not matched to a gene: 6. Looked up from germline, CDR1 is WNHNN and CDR2 is SYGVQD (reference sequence). CDR3 protein: CASTKREGKNIQYF. CDR3 coding DNA: TGCGCCAGCACAAAGCGGGAAGGCAAAAACATTCAGTACTTC.

The chain is built from TRBV9 and TRBJ2-1, with 7 bases matching TRBD2. V trimming: 1 base; J trimming: 1 base; junction bases outside the gene matches: 2. The CDR3 has 15 amino acids. Germline CDR1 is SGDLS and CDR2 is YYNGEE. The CDR3, as DNA: TGTGCCAGCAGCGTAAACGGGGGGTCCTACAATGAGCAGTTCTTC. Translation: CASSVNGGSYNEQFF.